This T cell receptor beta chain stems from a study of T cell responses to AZD1222 COVID-19 vaccine. Study-wide points: The donor cohort was predominantly white British with a female majority, and clonal diversity may have been underestimated. Once two AZD1222 doses were given, Spike-specific TCR breadth and depth went up. Targets within unmutated variant regions were reportedly found for nearly half of spike-specific TCRs.

Details on this clone: Its antigen remains unknown.

Assay: immunoSEQ multiplex PCR; the TCRdb copy retains only in-frame clones and omits some. The sample comprises about 120,000 clones, 90% to 95% of which are singletons, and 4% to 6% rests with the top ten. The V end was cut by 7 bases, the J end by 1 base, with 19 bases between. The CDR3 runs to 16 residues. Germline V lookup: CDR1 WSHSY, CDR2 SAAADI. The TCR was taken from an adult who received the AZD1222 COVID-19 vaccine. The sequencing here drew on peripheral blood, taken 28 days after the second AZD1222 dose. V is TRBV10-2 and J is TRBJ1-1; no clear D. CDR3 amino acids: CASKYPNPGGNTEAFF. In DNA, the CDR3 is TGCGCCAGCAAATACCCAAATCCCGGAGGGAACACTGAAGCTTTCTTT.